What follows is one T cell receptor (beta chain) and its context. Its antigen is still unknown. The CDR3 extends over 13 amino acids. V lost 2 bases, J lost 11 bases, and 18 bases lay in between. Germline assignment: CDR1 GTSNPN and CDR2 SVGIG (reference sequence). This record comes from a study of OX40 agonist ivuxolimab in advanced cancers. Overall study context: The study enrolled dose-escalation patients with hepatocellular carcinoma, melanoma, renal cell or head and neck cancer. Partial responses were achieved by three patients: one hepatocellular carcinoma, two cutaneous melanoma. Study results and caveats: Antigens targeted by the expanded peripheral T cells were not determined. Clonal expansion by week 6 occurred in CD4+ and CD8+ blood T cells (at 0.1 to 3.0 mg/kg).

Data came from immunoSEQ multiplex PCR; TCRdb stores just in-frame clones and leaves some out. The table has 9,500 to 11,000 clones, around nine tenths seen once; the top ten hold 25% to 35%. The receptor was derived from an adult with an advanced solid tumor such as melanoma, head and neck, liver or kidney cancer. J is TRBJ1-2 and V is TRBV30; D gene ambiguous. The sample here was CD4+ or CD8+ T cells sorted from blood, taken in a trial of the OX40 agonist ivuxolimab. CDR3 sequence reads: CAWSSVGLLGYTF. As DNA, the CDR3 is TGTGCCTGGAGTTCGGTAGGGCTCCTTGGATACACCTTC.